This record covers a single T cell receptor (beta chain). The CDR3 runs 14 residues. V trimming: 5 bases; J trimming: 4 bases; junction bases outside the gene matches: 5. Germline loops: CDR1 SGHRS, CDR2 YFSETQ. Original analysis: Nucleated cell counts were estimated from reference gene primer amplification. The repertoire was sequenced with immunoSEQ multiplex PCR; TCRdb's copy has only in-frame clones and lacks some. Clonal size and the V and J genes are those of that table, whereas D and trimming came from the DNA. The sample consists of 200,000 to 250,000 clones, just under 85% of them appearing once. This entry comes from a study of blood T cell repertoires in COVID-19. Across the study: Samples came from the United States, Italy and Spain, spanning acute and convalescent COVID-19. PBMCs, B-cell-depleted T cells, or T cells were the source of the cDNA or gDNA that made up the material.

Sequencing was done on a sample of peripheral blood. J is TRBJ1-4 and V is TRBV5-1; the match to TRBD1 covers 7 bases. The TCR originated in a woman aged 55-69 years with active or convalescent COVID-19. Here the CDR3 DNA reads TGCGCCAGCAGTTTGACAGGGATTAATGAAAAACTGTTTTTT. This translates into CASSLTGINEKLFF.